The present TCR beta chain was sequenced within a study of human T cells and chemical hapten exposure. Whole-study results and caveats: TCRs exceeding 1 in 1000 frequency stayed unchanged with DPC sensitization. Expanded TCR sets contained significantly more large CDR3 similarity clusters than controls.

This clonotype was recorded many times. Its antigen is unidentified. Specified time point: patch test 2, 6 weeks after DPC sensitization. The treatment is: therapeutic diphenylcyclopropenone sensitization with weekly scalp DPC. Total RNA was isolated from whole blood that had not been fractionated. The CDR3 length is 18 residues. The germline CDR1 and CDR2 sequences are GTSNPN and SVGIG (reference sequence). V lost 1 base, J lost 6 bases, and 25 bases lay in between. As handled by the study authors: There were a median of approximately 88,000 TCRs per sample, with a range from about 23,224 to 750,000. TCRdb re-called the RACE reads with MiXCR, one entry per CDR3 protein. The V and J calls shown here were made by TCRdb, not taken from the authors' results. The repertoire has more than 75,000 distinct CDR3 sequences, approximately 10% of them found once; the top ten carry roughly 2.3%.

This chain connects TRBV30 to TRBJ2-1, with a weak D call TRBD1 (6 bases). This receptor was identified in a woman in her 30s with alopecia areata. Some clones in this sample may be carry-over from other donors' samples. The source material was whole blood, sampled in connection with sensitization to the hapten diphenylcyclopropenone (DPC). CDR3 loop: CAWSAGSILQGRGNEQFF. The CDR3 nucleotides are TGTGCCTGGAGTGCCGGATCAATTTTACAGGGAAGGGGCAATGAGCAGTTCTTC.